This T cell receptor beta chain was identified in a study of persistence of HIV-infected CD4 T cells. As concerns this clone: Its cognate antigen is unknown.

This nonspecific control used anti-CD3/anti-CD28 bead stimulation of CD4+ T cells. Sorting selected CD4+ T cells upregulating both CD40 ligand and CD69. Before stimulation, PBMCs underwent CD8+ T cell depletion. Findings of the study overall: Compared with CD3/CD28-stimulated cells, CMV- and Gag-responding cells showed lower TCRbeta richness. Proviral oligoclonality tracked with TCR oligoclonality within the same sorted cells.

This CDR3 contains 16 residues. The ends were cut back, 4 bases at V and 0 bases at J, with 13 bases in the middle. Per germline, CDR1 SGHRS and CDR2 YFSETQ. Sequencing used immunoSEQ version 4 in survey mode. Genomic DNA was diluted to 9 to 10 ng/uL, up to roughly 1 ug per sample. Libraries were prepared by immunoSEQ multiplex PCR; TCRdb keeps only in-frame clonotypes and omits some of them. The data hold about 47,000 clones, with roughly 92% observed a single time. The TCR comes from an adult man with HIV who was CMV-seropositive. Sequences were derived from CD4+ T cells sorted from PBMCs after approximately 20-hour stimulation, sampled from a patient who received antiretroviral therapy. The chain links TRBV5-1 to TRBJ1-4; D might be TRBD1 (5 bases). CDR3 amino acids: CASSMEGQATNEKLFF. The CDR3 DNA reads TGCGCCAGCAGCATGGAGGGGCAAGCAACTAATGAAAAACTGTTTTTT.